The sequence of this T cell receptor (beta chain) was determined in a study of PD-L1 blockade in urothelial cancer. Study background: Starting around 2014, patients were given atezolizumab (1,200 mg intravenously every 3 weeks). Findings of the study overall: More expansion of tumor-associated blood clones, seen at 3 weeks, marked durable-benefit patients. In blood sampled pretreatment, TCR clonality below the median predicted better survival.

The count of this clone is one. Its target is unknown. The trim removed 4 bases at V and 2 bases at J, leaving 8 bases unmatched. The length of the CDR3 is 15 residues. Germline V gene sequence: CDR1 KGHSH, CDR2 LQKENI. Profiling relied on immunoSEQ multiplex PCR, and the TCRdb table lists in-frame clones only, not all of them. The data show approximately 100,000 clones, around 93% seen once. This TCR derives from a woman older than 75 with urothelial cancer. The V call is TRBV18, the J call TRBJ2-7; 7 bases are shared with TRBD1. This sample comprised PBMCs, obtained around atezolizumab (anti-PD-L1) treatment. CDR3 sequence (DNA): TGTGCCAGCTCACTGTCCGGGACAGAGCCCTACGAGCAGTACTTC. Translation gives CASSLSGTEPYEQYF. Full variable domain (missing parts from reference TRBV18 and TRBJ2-7): NAGVMQNPRHLVRRRGQEARLRCSPMKGHSHVYWYRQLPEEGLKFMVYLQKENIIDESGMPKERFSAEFPKEGPSILRIQQVVRGDSAAYFCASSLSGTEPYEQYFGPGTRLTVT.